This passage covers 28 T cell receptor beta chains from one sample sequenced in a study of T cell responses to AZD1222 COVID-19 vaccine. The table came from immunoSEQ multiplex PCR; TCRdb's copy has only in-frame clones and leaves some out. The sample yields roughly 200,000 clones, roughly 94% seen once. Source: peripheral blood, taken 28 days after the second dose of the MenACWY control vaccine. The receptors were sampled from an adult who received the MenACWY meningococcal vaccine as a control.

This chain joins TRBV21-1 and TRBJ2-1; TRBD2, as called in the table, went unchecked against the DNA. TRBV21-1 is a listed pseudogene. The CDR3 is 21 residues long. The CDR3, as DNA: TGTGCCAGCAGCAAGGACAGACTAGCGGGAGAGGATGCTCCCTCCTACAATGAGCAGTTCTTC. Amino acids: CASSKDRLAGEDAPSYNEQFF.

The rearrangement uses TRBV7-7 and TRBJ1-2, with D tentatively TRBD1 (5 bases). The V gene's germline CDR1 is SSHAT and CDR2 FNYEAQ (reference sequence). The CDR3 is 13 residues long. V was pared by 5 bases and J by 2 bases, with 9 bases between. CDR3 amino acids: CASSTHRNYGYTF. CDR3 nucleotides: TGTGCCAGCAGCACTCACAGGAACTATGGCTACACCTTC.

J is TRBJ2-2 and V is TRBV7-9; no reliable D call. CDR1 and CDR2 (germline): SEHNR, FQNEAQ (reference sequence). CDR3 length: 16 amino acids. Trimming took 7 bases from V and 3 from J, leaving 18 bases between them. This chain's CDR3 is CASTNRERRDTGELFF. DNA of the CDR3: TGTGCCAGCACCAATAGGGAAAGACGGGACACCGGGGAGCTGTTTTTT.

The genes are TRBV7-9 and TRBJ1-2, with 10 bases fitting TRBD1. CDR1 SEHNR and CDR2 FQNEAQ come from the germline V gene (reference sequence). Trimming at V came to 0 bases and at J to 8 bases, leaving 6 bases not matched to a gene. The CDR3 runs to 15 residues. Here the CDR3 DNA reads TGTGCCAGCAGCTTAGCAGACAGGGGGCTAGAAGGCTACACCTTC. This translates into CASSLADRGLEGYTF.

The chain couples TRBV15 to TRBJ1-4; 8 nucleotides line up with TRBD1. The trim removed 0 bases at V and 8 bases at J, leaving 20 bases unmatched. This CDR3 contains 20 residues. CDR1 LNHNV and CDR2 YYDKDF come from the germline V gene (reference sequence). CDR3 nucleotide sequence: TGTGCCACCAGCAGAGATTGGGGGACAGGAACACCACAACGACGGGAAAAACTGTTTTTT. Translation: CATSRDWGTGTPQRREKLFF.

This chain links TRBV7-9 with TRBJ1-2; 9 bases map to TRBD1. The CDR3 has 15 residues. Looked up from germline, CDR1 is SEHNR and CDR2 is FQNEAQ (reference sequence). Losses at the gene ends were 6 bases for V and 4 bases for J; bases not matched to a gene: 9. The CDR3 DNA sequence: TGTGCCAGCAGTTCGGACAGGGGAAAGAGCTATGGCTACACCTTC. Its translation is CASSSDRGKSYGYTF.

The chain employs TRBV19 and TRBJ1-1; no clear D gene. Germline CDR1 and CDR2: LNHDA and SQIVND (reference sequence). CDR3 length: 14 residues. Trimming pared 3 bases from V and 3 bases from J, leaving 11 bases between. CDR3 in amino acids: CASSIMALDTEAFF. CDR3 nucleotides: TGTGCCAGTAGTATTATGGCGTTGGACACTGAAGCTTTCTTT.

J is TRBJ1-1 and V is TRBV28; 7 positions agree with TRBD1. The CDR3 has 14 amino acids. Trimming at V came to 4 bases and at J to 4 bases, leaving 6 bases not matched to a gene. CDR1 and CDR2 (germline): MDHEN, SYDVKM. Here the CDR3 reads CASSSRTGRTEAFF. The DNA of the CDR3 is TGTGCCAGCAGTTCTCGGACAGGACGCACTGAAGCTTTCTTT.

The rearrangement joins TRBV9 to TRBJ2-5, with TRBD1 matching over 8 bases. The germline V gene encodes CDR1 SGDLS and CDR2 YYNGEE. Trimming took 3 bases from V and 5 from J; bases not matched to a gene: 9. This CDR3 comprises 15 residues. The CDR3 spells CASSAPGQGRETQYF. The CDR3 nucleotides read TGTGCCAGCAGCGCCCCTGGACAGGGTAGGGAGACCCAGTACTTC.

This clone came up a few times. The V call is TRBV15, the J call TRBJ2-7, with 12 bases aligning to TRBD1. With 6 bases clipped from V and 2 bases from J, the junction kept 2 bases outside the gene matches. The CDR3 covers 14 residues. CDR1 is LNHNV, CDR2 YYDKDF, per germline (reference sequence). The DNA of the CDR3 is TGTGCCACCAGTCGGGACAGGGGGCCCTACGAGCAGTACTTC. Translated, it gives CATSRDRGPYEQYF.

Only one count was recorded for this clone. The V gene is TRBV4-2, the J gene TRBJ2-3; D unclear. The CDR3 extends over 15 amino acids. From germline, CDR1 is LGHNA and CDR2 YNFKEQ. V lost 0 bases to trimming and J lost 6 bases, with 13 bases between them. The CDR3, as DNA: TGTGCCAGCAGCCAAGATAGTAGGCGTCCCGATACGCAGTATTTT. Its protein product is CASSQDSRRPDTQYF.

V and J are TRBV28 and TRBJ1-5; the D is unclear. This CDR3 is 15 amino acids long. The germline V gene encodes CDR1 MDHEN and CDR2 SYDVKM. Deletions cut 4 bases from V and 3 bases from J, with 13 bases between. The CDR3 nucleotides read TGTGCCAGCAGTTCCGGCGGCAGTCTCAATCAGCCCCAGCATTTT. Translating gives CASSSGGSLNQPQHF.

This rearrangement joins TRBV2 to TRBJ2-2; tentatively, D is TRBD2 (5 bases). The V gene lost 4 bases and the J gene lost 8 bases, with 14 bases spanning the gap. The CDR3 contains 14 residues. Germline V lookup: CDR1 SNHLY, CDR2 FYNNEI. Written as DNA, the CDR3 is TGTGCCAGCAGTGGGCCGGGGTTGGCGGGGGAGCTGTTTTTT. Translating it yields CASSGPGLAGELFF. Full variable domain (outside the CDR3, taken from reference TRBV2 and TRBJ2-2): EPEVTQTPSHQVTQMGQEVILRCVPISNHLYFYWYRQILGQKVEFLVSFYNNEISEKSEIFDDQFSVERPDGSNFTLKIRSTKLEDSAMYFCASSGPGLAGELFFGEGSRLTVL.

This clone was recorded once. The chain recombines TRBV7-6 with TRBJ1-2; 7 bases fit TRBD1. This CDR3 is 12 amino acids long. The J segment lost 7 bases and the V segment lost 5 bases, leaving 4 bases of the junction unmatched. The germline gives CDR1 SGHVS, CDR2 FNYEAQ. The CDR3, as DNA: TGTGCCAGCAGCGGCTACAGGGGTGGCTACACCTTC. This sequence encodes CASSGYRGGYTF.

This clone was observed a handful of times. This CDR3 is CASSPQGPYTF. The CDR3 DNA sequence: TGTGCCAGCAGCCCACAGGGACCCTACACCTTC. V usage is TRBV7-9 and J usage is TRBJ1-2; weak D call: TRBD1 (6 bases). Between the trimmed V and J ends, which lost 5 bases and 10 bases, there was a span of 11 bases. CDR1 is SEHNR and CDR2 is FQNEAQ in the germline V gene (reference sequence). The CDR3 extends over 11 amino acids.

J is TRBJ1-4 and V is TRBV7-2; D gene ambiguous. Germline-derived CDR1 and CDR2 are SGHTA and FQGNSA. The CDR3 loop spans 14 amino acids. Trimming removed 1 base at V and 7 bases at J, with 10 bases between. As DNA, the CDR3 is TGTGCCAGCAGCTTAGTAGGGAGTGGTGAAAAACTGTTTTTT. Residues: CASSLVGSGEKLFF.

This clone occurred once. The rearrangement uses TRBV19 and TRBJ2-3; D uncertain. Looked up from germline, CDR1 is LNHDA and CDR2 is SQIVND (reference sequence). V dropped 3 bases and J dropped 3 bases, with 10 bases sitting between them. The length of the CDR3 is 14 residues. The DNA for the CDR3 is TGTGCCAGTAGTATTGATCCAGCGACAGATACGCAGTATTTT. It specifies CASSIDPATDTQYF.

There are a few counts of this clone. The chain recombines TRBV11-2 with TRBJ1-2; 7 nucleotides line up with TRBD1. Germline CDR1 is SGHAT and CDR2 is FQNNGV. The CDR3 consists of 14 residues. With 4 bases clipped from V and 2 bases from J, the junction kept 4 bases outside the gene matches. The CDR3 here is CASSSDRDNYGYTF. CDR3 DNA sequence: TGTGCCAGCAGCTCAGACAGGGACAACTATGGCTACACCTTC.

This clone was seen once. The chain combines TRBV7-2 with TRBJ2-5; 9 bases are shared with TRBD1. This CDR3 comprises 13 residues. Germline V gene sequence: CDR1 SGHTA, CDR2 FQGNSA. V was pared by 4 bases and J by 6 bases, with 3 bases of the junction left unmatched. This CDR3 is CASSWTGEKTQYF. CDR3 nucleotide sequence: TGTGCCAGCAGCTGGACAGGGGAAAAGACCCAGTACTTC.

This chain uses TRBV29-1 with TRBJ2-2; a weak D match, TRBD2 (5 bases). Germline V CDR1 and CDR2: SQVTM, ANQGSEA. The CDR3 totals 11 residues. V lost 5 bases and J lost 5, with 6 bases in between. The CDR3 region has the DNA TGCAGCGTTCGGGATACCGGGGAGCTGTTTTTT. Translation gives CSVRDTGELFF.

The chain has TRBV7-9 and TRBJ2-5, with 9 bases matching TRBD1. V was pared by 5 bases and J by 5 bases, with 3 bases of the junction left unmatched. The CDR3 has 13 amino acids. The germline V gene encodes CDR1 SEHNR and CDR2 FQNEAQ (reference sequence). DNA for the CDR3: TGTGCCAGCAGCCTCGACAGGGGGGAGACCCAGTACTTC. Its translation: CASSLDRGETQYF.

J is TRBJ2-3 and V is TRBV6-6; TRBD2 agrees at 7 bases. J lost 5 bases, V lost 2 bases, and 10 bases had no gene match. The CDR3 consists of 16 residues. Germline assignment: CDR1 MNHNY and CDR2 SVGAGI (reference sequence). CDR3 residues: CASSYPFAGVGDTQYF. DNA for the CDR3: TGTGCCAGCAGTTACCCCTTTGCGGGAGTGGGAGATACGCAGTATTTT.

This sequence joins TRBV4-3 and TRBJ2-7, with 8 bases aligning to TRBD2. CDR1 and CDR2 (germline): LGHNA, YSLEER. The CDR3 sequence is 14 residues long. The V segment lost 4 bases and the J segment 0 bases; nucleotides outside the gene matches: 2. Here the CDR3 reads CASSPGGDSYEQYF. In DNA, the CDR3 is TGCGCCAGCAGCCCGGGGGGGGACTCCTACGAGCAGTACTTC.

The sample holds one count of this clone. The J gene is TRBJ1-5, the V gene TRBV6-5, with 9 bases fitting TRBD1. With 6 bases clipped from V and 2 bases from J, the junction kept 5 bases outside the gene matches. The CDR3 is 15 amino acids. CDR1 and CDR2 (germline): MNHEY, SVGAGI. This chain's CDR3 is CASRGQGDGNQPQHF. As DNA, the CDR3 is TGTGCCAGCAGGGGACAGGGCGATGGCAATCAGCCCCAGCATTTT.

In DNA, the CDR3 is TGTGCCAGCAGCTTAGTTGAGGGTGGGGCCGGCGGGCAGCCCCAGCATTTT. Translation: CASSLVEGGAGGQPQHF. V usage is TRBV7-2 and J usage is TRBJ1-5; possible D gene TRBD1, 5 bases. CDR3 length: 17 amino acids. Germline CDR1 SGHTA, CDR2 FQGNSA. The V gene lost 1 base and the J gene lost 7 bases, with 20 bases spanning the gap.

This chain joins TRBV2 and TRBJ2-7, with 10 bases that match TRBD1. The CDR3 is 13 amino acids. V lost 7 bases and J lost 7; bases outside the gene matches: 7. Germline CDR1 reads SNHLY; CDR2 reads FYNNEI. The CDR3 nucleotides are TGTGCCAGCAAAAGACAGGGGGCCTGGGAGCAGTACTTC. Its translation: CASKRQGAWEQYF.

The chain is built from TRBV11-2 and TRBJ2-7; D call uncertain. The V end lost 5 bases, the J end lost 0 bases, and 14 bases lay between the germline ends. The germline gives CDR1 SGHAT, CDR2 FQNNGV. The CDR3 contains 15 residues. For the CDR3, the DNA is TGTGCCAGCAGCCCCCATCGGGTAGACTCCTACGAGCAGTACTTC. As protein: CASSPHRVDSYEQYF.

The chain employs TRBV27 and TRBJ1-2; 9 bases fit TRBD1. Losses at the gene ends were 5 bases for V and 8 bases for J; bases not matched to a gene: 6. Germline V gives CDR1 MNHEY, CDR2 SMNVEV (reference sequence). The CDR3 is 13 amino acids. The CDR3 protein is CASSPGTGIGYTF. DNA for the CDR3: TGTGCCAGCAGTCCAGGGACAGGGATAGGCTACACCTTC.